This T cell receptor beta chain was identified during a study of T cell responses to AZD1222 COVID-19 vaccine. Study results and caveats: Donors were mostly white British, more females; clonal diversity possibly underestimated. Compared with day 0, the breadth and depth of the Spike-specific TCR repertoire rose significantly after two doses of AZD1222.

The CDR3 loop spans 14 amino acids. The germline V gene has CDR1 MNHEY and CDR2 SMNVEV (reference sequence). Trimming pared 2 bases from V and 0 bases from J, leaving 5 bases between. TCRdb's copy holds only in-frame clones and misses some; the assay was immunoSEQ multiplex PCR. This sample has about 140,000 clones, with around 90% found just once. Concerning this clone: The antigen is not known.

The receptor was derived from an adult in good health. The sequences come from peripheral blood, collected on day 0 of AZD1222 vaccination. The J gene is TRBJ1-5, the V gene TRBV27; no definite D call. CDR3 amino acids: CASSLQSSNQPQHF. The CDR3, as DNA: TGTGCCAGCAGTTTACAGAGTAGCAATCAGCCCCAGCATTTT.